Reported below is one T cell receptor beta chain. Its antigen is undetermined. Through Arm-PCR of CDR3 regions and iRepertoire HTBI primers, TCR beta libraries were built. As processed by the authors: Identified segments across samples numbered 60 or so TRBV and approximately 14 TRBJ. TCRdb processed the multiplex PCR reads anew with MiXCR; each CDR3 protein has one entry. The V and J calls were not made by the authors but by TCRdb's processing. The sample contains about 500,000 distinct CDR3 sequences, around 11% of which appear only once. The data derive from a study of regulatory T cells in long-lasting Graves disease. The length of the CDR3 is 14 residues. Germline loops: CDR1 SEHNR, CDR2 FQNEAQ (reference sequence). V lost 1 base to trimming and J lost 10 bases, with 13 bases between them. Stated time point: newly diagnosed GD, antithyroid drugs for less than 3 months. The TCR library was made from RNA that had been extracted from PBMCs in TRIzol.

Study observations and caveats: Because few samples were included, accuracy may have been lower.

The same data also contributed to another study, on T cells in Graves' hyperthyroidism and ophthalmopathy. As that report states: For Graves' hyperthyroidism to be stable, ophthalmopathy could not progress within 18 months. Initially, a first-round RT-PCR of the TCR CDR3 employed the HTBI primer set.

The chain joins TRBV7-9 to TRBJ2-2; D not resolved. The receptor was derived from a woman in her twenties or thirties with Graves disease. Here the sequenced sample was peripheral blood mononuclear cells (PBMCs), taken at new diagnosis, from a patient treated with antithyroid drugs. CDR3 DNA sequence: TGTGCCAGCAGCTTAGGAAACTACCTTGAGGAGCTGTTTTTT. Its translation: CASSLGNYLEELFF.